This T cell receptor (beta chain) was documented in a study of blood T cell repertoires in COVID-19. In the authors' workflow: Amplified reference gene primers provided the basis for estimating nucleated cell counts. Profiled with immunoSEQ multiplex PCR; TCRdb holds only in-frame clones, not every one. That table furnishes V, J and clone size, whereas the DNA furnished D and trimming. The table records hundreds of thousands of clones, about 86% of them present only once. The CDR3 spans 14 residues. Trimming took 2 bases from V and 6 from J, leaving 8 bases between them. CDR1 LGHDT and CDR2 YNNKEL come from the germline V gene (reference sequence).

The sequence derives from a woman younger than 45 who had been exposed to COVID-19. V is TRBV3-1 (or the pseudogene TRBV3-2) and J is TRBJ1-6; D unresolved. Sequenced sample: PBMCs or T cells enriched from blood (not recorded which). CDR3 region: CASSQHPINSPLHF. In DNA form, the CDR3 reads TGTGCCAGCAGCCAACATCCCATTAATTCACCCCTCCACTTT.